This entry features one T cell receptor beta chain sequence. This sample is part of a study of blood T cell repertoires in COVID-19. This CDR3 has 14 residues. CDR1 SGHRS and CDR2 YFSETQ come from the germline V gene. With 4 bases clipped from V and 2 bases from J, the junction kept 3 bases outside the gene matches. In the original analysis: Estimated nucleated cell counts came from reference gene primer amplification. TCRdb's table, derived via immunoSEQ multiplex PCR, lists solely in-frame clones and lacks some. V and J calls and clone size come straight from that table; D and trimming were deduced from the DNA. The sample carries about 80,000 clones, around 80% recorded once.

The gene calls are TRBV5-1 and TRBJ2-5; 9 bases fit TRBD2. The TCR was taken from an elderly man with acute or convalescent COVID-19. Input material: peripheral blood. In DNA, the CDR3 is TGCGCCAGCAGCCCGGGACTAGCACAAGAGACCCAGTACTTC. As protein: CASSPGLAQETQYF.